These 27 T cell receptor beta chains share one sample of origin, sequenced in a study of read filtering for tumor transcriptome and immune sequencing. From approximately 400 ng of RNA, a library with molecular barcoded alpha/delta and beta/gamma adaptors was made. TCRdb ran MiXCR on the reads and lists one entry per CDR3 protein. This sample yields around 38,000 distinct CDR3 sequences, of which roughly 13% are seen a single time; 27% belongs to the top ten. The sample consisted of a population of CD138-negative cells sorted from bone marrow. These receptors all come from a donor over 35 with multiple myeloma.

This clonotype came up many times. This chain links TRBV5-8 with TRBJ2-1, with a weak D call TRBD1 (6 bases). V lost 9 bases and J lost 0, with 22 bases in between. The CDR3 runs to 17 residues. Germline V gene lookup returns CDR1 SGHTS and CDR2 YDEGEE. The CDR3 nucleotides read TGTGCCACCCCCTCCGGAAGGGGGTCCAGCTCCTACAATGAGCAGTTCTTC. It is translated as CATPSGRGSSSYNEQFF.

This clonotype was found many times. The CDR3 spells CSASVPSRRPSYEQYF. CDR3 sequence (DNA): TGCAGTGCTAGTGTTCCCTCCAGGCGACCTTCCTACGAGCAGTACTTC. The chain couples TRBV20-1 to TRBJ2-7; D unclear. Trimming took off 3 bases at V and 1 base at J, with 19 bases between the two ends. This CDR3 has 16 amino acids. Germline CDR1 is DFQATT and CDR2 is SNEGSKA (reference sequence).

As regards this clonotype: The junction shows a germline mismatch at one end, possibly a read error. The chain recombines TRBV7-6 with TRBJ2-1; D could derive from TRBD1 or TRBD2 (5 bases each). This CDR3 spans 14 amino acids. Germline V CDR1 and CDR2: SGHVS, FNYEAQ. CDR3 DNA: TGCGCCAGCAGCCGGGACCGGAGCTACAGTGAGCAGTTCTTC. This codes for CASSRDRSYSEQFF.

This clonotype was seen many times. V is TRBV4-2 and J is TRBJ2-5; 8 bases line up with TRBD2. The germline CDR1 and CDR2 sequences are LGHNA and YNFKEQ. The CDR3 is 17 residues long. J gave up 0 bases and V 1 base, and 7 bases lay outside the gene matches. The CDR3 region is CASSQGVAGMYQETQYF. As DNA, the CDR3 is TGTGCCAGCAGCCAAGGGGTAGCGGGAATGTACCAAGAGACCCAGTACTTC.

In its sample, this clonotype was seen many times. The V and J genes are TRBV6-1 and TRBJ2-1; TRBD1 is a possible D gene (6 bases). Trimming took off 5 bases at V and 0 bases at J, with 11 bases between the two ends. The CDR3 runs 15 residues. Per the germline V gene, CDR1 is MNHNS and CDR2 is SASEGT. The CDR3 bases are TGTGCCAGCAGTAACAGGGAGAGCTCCTACAATGAGCAGTTCTTC. Amino acid sequence: CASSNRESSYNEQFF.

This clonotype occurred many times. The CDR3 here is CASSVGRYGHEQYF. For the CDR3, the DNA is TGTGCCAGCAGTGTCGGGAGGTACGGCCACGAGCAGTACTTC. V gene TRBV2 combines with J gene TRBJ2-7, with 7 bases that match TRBD2. Germline V gene lookup returns CDR1 SNHLY and CDR2 FYNNEI. The CDR3 extends over 14 amino acids. V lost 4 bases to trimming and J lost 5 bases; unmatched junction nucleotides: 8. Using reference TRBV2 and TRBJ2-7 for the parts outside the CDR3, the full variable domain is EPEVTQTPSHQVTQMGQEVILRCVPISNHLYFYWYRQILGQKVEFLVSFYNNEISEKSEIFDDQFSVERPDGSNFTLKIRSTKLEDSAMYFCASSVGRYGHEQYFGPGTRLTVT.

This clonotype has at least ten counts. This chain links TRBV7-9 with TRBJ2-1; D remains unclear. The ends were cut back, 0 bases at V and 8 bases at J, with 11 bases in the middle. Germline V lookup: CDR1 SEHNR, CDR2 FQNEAQ (reference sequence). The length of the CDR3 is 14 residues. The CDR3 sequence is CASSLARQWDEQFF. The DNA for the CDR3 is TGTGCCAGCAGCTTAGCCCGACAATGGGATGAGCAGTTCTTC.

To note about this clonotype: The germline gene is not matched at one end of the junction; a read error may be the cause. This chain joins TRBV7-7 and TRBJ2-3; 9 bases fit TRBD2. This CDR3 comprises 15 residues. CDR1 and CDR2 from the germline V gene are SSHAT and FNYEAQ (reference sequence). Here the CDR3 reads CASSPRAGGLDTQYF. The CDR3 bases are TGTGCTAGCAGCCCGAGAGCGGGAGGTCTTGATACGCAGTATTTT. The whole variable domain, filled in from reference TRBV7-7 and TRBJ2-3, reads GAGVSQSPRYKVTKRGQDVTLRCDPISSHATLYWYQQALGQGPEFLTYFNYEAQPDKSGLPSDRFSAERPEGSISTLTIQRTEQRDSAMYRCASSPRAGGLDTQYFGPGTRLTVL.

This clonotype was seen ten or more times. The genes are TRBV6-5 and TRBJ2-3; D perhaps matches TRBD2 (5 bases). The CDR3 runs to 13 residues. Trimming stripped 5 bases from V and 3 bases from J, with 9 bases between. Germline V CDR1 and CDR2: MNHEY, SVGAGI. DNA for the CDR3: TGTGCCAGCAGTCGGGATGTGACAGATACGCAGTATTTT. Its translation is CASSRDVTDTQYF.

Note on this clonotype: One end of the junction is discordant with germline, which a read error may explain. J is TRBJ2-2 and V is TRBV6-5; 9 bases line up with TRBD2. Germline V gene data show CDR1 as MNHEY and CDR2 as SVGAGI. The CDR3 consists of 16 residues. CDR3 nucleotide sequence: TGTGCCAGCAGTTTCGGACTAGCGCTAGGCATCGGGAAGCTGTTTTTT. Its translation: CASSFGLALGIGKLFF.

This clonotype came up a few times. Being one base from a much bigger clone, this may be a read error. The CDR3 DNA sequence: TGTGCCAGCCGCTTACTAGTAGCGGGAGTGGATACGCAGTATTTT. It is translated as CASRLLVAGVDTQYF. This chain links TRBV7-9 with TRBJ2-3; 9 bases agree with TRBD2. CDR1 is SEHNR and CDR2 is FQNEAQ in the germline V gene (reference sequence). This CDR3 has 15 amino acids.

The sample holds many counts of this clonotype. The gene calls are TRBV6-2 or TRBV6-3 and TRBJ2-1; D perhaps matches TRBD1 (5 bases). The CDR3 has 12 amino acids. V was pared by 4 bases and J by 16 bases, with 17 bases between. Germline V gene lookup returns CDR1 MNHEY and CDR2 SVGEGT. The CDR3 loop reads CASSSWGRESFF. CDR3 sequence (DNA): TGTGCCAGCAGTTCGTGGGGCAGGGAATCTTTCTTC.

This clonotype was recorded many times. The gene calls are TRBV7-9 and TRBJ2-7; 10 bases map to TRBD2. V was clipped by 4 bases and J by 7 bases; unmatched bases: 13. The CDR3 covers 16 residues. Germline V gene sequence: CDR1 SEHNR, CDR2 FQNEAQ (reference sequence). This chain's CDR3 is CASSSAGGPRALEQYF. The CDR3 DNA reads TGTGCCAGCAGCTCAGCGGGAGGGCCACGTGCGTTGGAGCAGTACTTC.

In its sample, this clonotype ranks as medium-sized. V is TRBV2 and J is TRBJ2-2, with no clear D. V was shortened by 4 bases and J by 0 bases, with 12 bases between the two germline ends. The V gene's germline CDR1 is SNHLY and CDR2 FYNNEI. The CDR3 is 16 residues long. CDR3 protein: CASSVLQPSNTGELFF. CDR3 DNA: TGTGCCAGCAGTGTTTTGCAGCCTTCGAACACCGGGGAGCTGTTTTTT.

The gene calls are TRBV20-1 and TRBJ1-6; D is possibly TRBD1 (6 bases). Germline V gene lookup returns CDR1 DFQATT and CDR2 SNEGSKA (reference sequence). Trimming shortened V by 5 bases and J by 1 base, and 12 bases separated the two germline ends. This CDR3 spans 15 amino acids. CDR3 coding DNA: TGCAGTGCTGCCGCCAGGGGTTCCTATAATTCACCCCTCCACTTT. This translates into CSAAARGSYNSPLHF.

This clonotype has a count of ten or more. The genes are TRBV5-1 and TRBJ2-2; TRBD1 matches at 7 bases. CDR3 size: 16 residues. With V trimmed by 0 bases and J by 4 bases, 6 bases remained unmatched. The germline V gene has CDR1 SGHRS and CDR2 YFSETQ. CDR3 in amino acids: CASSLGTGQSTGELFF. The CDR3 coding sequence is TGCGCCAGCAGCTTGGGGACAGGACAATCCACCGGGGAGCTGTTTTTT.

This clonotype was recorded at least ten times. This rearrangement joins TRBV3-1 to TRBJ2-7; TRBD2 aligns across 14 bases. The V segment lost 8 bases and the J segment 10 bases; nucleotides outside the gene matches: 7. CDR3 size: 13 residues. CDR1 and CDR2 (germline): LGHDT, YNNKEL (reference sequence). As DNA, the CDR3 is TGTGCCAGCCAGGGACTAGCGGGAGTGGGCCAGTACTTC. The encoded protein is CASQGLAGVGQYF.

This clonotype was detected many times. The chain carries TRBV5-1 and TRBJ2-3; no clear D gene. The V end was cut by 0 bases, the J end by 0 bases, with 8 bases between. The CDR3 extends over 15 amino acids. Germline-derived CDR1 and CDR2 are SGHRS and YFSETQ. The CDR3 nucleotides are TGCGCCAGCAGCTTGGCTCTTACCAGCACAGATACGCAGTATTTT. Residues: CASSLALTSTDTQYF.

This clonotype appeared a few times. A read error may explain this, as a much larger clone is one base away. The V and J genes are TRBV5-1 and TRBJ2-7, with TRBD2 matching 7 bases. The germline CDR1 and CDR2 sequences are SGHRS and YFSETQ. Losses at the gene ends were 6 bases for V and 3 bases for J; bases not matched to a gene: 9. The CDR3 extends over 14 amino acids. The CDR3: CASTKSASGYEQYF. CDR3 sequence (DNA): TGCGCCAGCACCAAGTCGGCTAGCGGCTACGAGCAGTACTTC.

There are many counts of this clonotype. The chain has TRBV7-2 and TRBJ2-3, with a tentative D call TRBD1 (6 bases). This CDR3 is built from 17 residues. CDR1 and CDR2 (germline): SGHTA, FQGNSA. Trimming cost V 1 base and J 2 bases, with 16 bases left between them. CDR3 region: CASSLGAGVTYTDTQYF. CDR3 coding DNA: TGTGCCAGCAGCTTAGGGGCAGGGGTTACGTACACAGATACGCAGTATTTT.

The chain combines TRBV7-2 with TRBJ2-2; TRBD2 aligns across 9 bases. The trim removed 1 base at V and 6 bases at J, leaving 6 bases unmatched. Germline assignment: CDR1 SGHTA and CDR2 FQGNSA. The CDR3 runs 16 residues. The CDR3 region has the DNA TGTGCCAGCAGCTTAGGGGCTAGCGGGATACCCGGGGAGCTGTTTTTT. This translates into CASSLGASGIPGELFF.

With respect to this clonotype: Being one base from a much bigger clone, this may be a read error. The chain links TRBV20-1 to TRBJ2-2; 7 bases line up with TRBD1. Trimming took 2 bases from V and 2 from J; bases not matched to a gene: 5. CDR3 length equals 15 residues. Germline V gives CDR1 DFQATT, CDR2 SNEGSKA (reference sequence). The DNA for the CDR3 is TGCAGTGCTAGAACTGGGGACAGAAACACCGGGGAGCTGTTTTTT. Amino acid sequence: CSARTGDRNTGELFF.

This clonotype was seen many times. The J gene is TRBJ2-1, the V gene TRBV24-1, with D possibly being TRBD2 (7 bases). The germline V gene encodes CDR1 KGHDR and CDR2 SFDVKD. V lost 4 bases to trimming and J lost 8 bases, with 20 bases between them. The CDR3 sequence is 16 residues long. Written as DNA, the CDR3 is TGTGCCACCAGTGACAATAGGGGGAGGGTCTTGGATGAGCAGTTCTTC. Amino acids: CATSDNRGRVLDEQFF.

The rearrangement links TRBV20-1 to TRBJ2-4; D gene uncertain. CDR1 is DFQATT, CDR2 SNEGSKA, per germline (reference sequence). V lost 6 bases and J lost 9, with 21 bases in between. CDR3 length: 14 amino acids. The CDR3, as DNA: TGCAGTGCCCCCGTAGGTGGCAATGCAGGCATTCAGTACTTC. This codes for CSAPVGGNAGIQYF.

The V call is TRBV4-2, the J call TRBJ2-7, with 8 bases identical to TRBD1. Germline values: CDR1 LGHNA, CDR2 YNFKEQ. This CDR3 contains 14 residues. The V and J ends lost 3 bases and 6 bases, in that order; junction bases with no gene match: 7. The CDR3 protein is CASSQGQEFAEQYF. In DNA, the CDR3 is TGTGCCAGCAGCCAGGGACAGGAATTCGCCGAGCAGTACTTC.

This clonotype appeared many times. The chain combines TRBV20-1 with TRBJ1-1; 7 nucleotides align to TRBD1. Germline V gives CDR1 DFQATT, CDR2 SNEGSKA (reference sequence). The trim removed 4 bases at V and 3 bases at J, leaving 8 bases unmatched. The CDR3 spans 14 residues. The CDR3 loop is CSAKKTGTDTEAFF. Written as DNA, the CDR3 is TGCAGTGCTAAAAAGACAGGGACGGACACTGAAGCTTTCTTT.

This clonotype was counted at least ten times. The chain has TRBV4-1 and TRBJ2-7; no reliable D call. V lost 0 bases, J lost 4 bases, and 16 bases lay in between. CDR3 size: 16 residues. The germline gives CDR1 MGHRA, CDR2 YSYEKL. Here the CDR3 DNA reads TGCGCCAGCAGCCAAGAGTCGGGTTCGTGGAATTACGAGCAGTACTTC. It specifies CASSQESGSWNYEQYF.